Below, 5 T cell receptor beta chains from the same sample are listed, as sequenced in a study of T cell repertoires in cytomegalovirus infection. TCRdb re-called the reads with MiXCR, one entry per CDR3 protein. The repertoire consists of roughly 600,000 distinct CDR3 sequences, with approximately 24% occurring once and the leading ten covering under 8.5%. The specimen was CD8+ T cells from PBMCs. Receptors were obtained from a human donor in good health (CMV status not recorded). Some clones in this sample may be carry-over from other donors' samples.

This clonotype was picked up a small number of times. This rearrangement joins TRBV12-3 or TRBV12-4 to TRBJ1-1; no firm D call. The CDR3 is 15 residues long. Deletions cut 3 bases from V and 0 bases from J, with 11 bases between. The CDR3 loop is CASSFDFGMNTEAFF. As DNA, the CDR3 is TGTGCCAGCAGTTTCGATTTTGGGATGAACACTGAAGCTTTCTTT.

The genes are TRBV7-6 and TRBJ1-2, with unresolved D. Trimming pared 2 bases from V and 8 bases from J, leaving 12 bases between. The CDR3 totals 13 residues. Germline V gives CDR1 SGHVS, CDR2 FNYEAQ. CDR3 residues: CASSLTTFEGYTF. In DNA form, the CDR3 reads TGTGCCAGCAGCTTAACGACATTCGAGGGCTACACCTTC.

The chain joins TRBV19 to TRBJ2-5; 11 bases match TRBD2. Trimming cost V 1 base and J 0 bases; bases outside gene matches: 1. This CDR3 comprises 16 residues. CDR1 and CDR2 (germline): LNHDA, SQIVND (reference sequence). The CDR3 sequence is CASSIGSGGDQETQYF. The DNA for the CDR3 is TGTGCCAGTAGTATAGGTAGCGGGGGGGACCAAGAGACCCAGTACTTC.

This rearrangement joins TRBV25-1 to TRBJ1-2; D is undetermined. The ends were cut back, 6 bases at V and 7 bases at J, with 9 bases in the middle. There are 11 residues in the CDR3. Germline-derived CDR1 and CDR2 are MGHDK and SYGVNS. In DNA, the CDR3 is TGTGCCAGCAGGGATGCAGTTGGCTACACCTTC. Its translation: CASRDAVGYTF.

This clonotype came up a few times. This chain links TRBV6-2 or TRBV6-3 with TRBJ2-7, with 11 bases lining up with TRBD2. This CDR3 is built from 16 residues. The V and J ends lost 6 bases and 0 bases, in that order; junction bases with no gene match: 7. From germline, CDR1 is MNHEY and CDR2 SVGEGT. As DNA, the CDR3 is TGTGCCAGCAGCAATACTAGCGGGGGACTCTCCTACGAGCAGTACGTC. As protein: CASSNTSGGLSYEQYV.